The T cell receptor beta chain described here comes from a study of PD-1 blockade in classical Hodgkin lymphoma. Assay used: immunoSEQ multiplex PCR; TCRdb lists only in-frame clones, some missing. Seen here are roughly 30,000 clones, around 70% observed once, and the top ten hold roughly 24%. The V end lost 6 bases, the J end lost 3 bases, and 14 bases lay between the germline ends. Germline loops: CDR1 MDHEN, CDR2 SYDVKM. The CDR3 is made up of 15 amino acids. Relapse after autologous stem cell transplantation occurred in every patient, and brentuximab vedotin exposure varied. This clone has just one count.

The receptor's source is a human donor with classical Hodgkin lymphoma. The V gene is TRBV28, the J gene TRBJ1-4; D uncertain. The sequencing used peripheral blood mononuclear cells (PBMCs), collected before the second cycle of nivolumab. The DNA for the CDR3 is TGTGCCAGCAGGACCTCCGGGGTCGCTAATGAAAAACTGTTTTTT. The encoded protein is CASRTSGVANEKLFF.